Sequencing of this T cell receptor (beta chain) was carried out in a study of blood T cell repertoires in COVID-19. About the study: Sites across the United States, Italy and Spain contributed samples from acute and convalescent COVID-19. T cells, B-cell-depleted T cells, or PBMCs provided the cDNA or gDNA that served as material.

Germline V gene lookup returns CDR1 GTSNPN and CDR2 SVGIG (reference sequence). The CDR3 has 13 residues. V shed 6 bases, J shed 6 bases, and the junction held 7 bases outside the gene matches. Per the study methods: Reference gene primer amplification gave nucleated cell count estimates. The method was immunoSEQ multiplex PCR; TCRdb's version includes in-frame clones alone and lacks a portion of them. Clone size and V and J calls were adopted from that table, with D and trimming inferred from the DNA. The repertoire holds 100,000 or so clones, with roughly 76% as singletons. The sequence was collected from a woman in her 70s with acute or convalescent COVID-19. The chain is built from TRBV30 and TRBJ1-5, with 8 bases aligning to TRBD1. Sample: peripheral blood. CDR3 nucleotides: TGTGCCTGCGCAGGGGGCATCGGTCAGCCCCAGCATTTT. This sequence encodes CACAGGIGQPQHF.